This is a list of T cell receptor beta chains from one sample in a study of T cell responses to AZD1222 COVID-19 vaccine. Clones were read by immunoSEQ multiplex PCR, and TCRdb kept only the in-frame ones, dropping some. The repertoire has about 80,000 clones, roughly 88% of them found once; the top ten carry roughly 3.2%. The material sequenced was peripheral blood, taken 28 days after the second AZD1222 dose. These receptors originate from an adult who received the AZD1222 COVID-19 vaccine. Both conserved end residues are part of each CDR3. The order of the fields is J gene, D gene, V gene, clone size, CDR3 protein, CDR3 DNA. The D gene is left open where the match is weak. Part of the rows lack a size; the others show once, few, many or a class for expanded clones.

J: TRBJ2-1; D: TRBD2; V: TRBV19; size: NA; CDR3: CASSPTSVTYNEQFF; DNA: TGTGCCAGTAGTCCGACTAGCGTAACCTACAATGAGCAGTTCTTC
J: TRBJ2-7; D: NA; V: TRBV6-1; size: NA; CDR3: CASSEISVKYF; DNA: TGTGCCAGCAGTGAAATTTCGGTAAAGTACTTC
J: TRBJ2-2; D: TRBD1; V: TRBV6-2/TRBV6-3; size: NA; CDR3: CASSPPGTGDTGELFF; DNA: TGTGCCAGCAGTCCCCCCGGGACAGGGGACACCGGGGAGCTGTTTTTT
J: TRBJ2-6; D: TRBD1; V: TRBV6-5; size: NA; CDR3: CASSYRGPGANVLTF; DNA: TGTGCCAGCAGTTACAGGGGGCCTGGGGCCAACGTCCTGACTTTC
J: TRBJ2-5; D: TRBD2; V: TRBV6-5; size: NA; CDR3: CASSYGAGGRLETQYF; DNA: TGTGCCAGCAGTTACGGGGCGGGAGGGCGCTTGGAGACCCAGTACTTC
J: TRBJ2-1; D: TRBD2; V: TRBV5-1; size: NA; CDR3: CASSFLAGDVSEQFF; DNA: TGCGCCAGCAGCTTCCTAGCGGGAGATGTTAGTGAGCAGTTCTTC
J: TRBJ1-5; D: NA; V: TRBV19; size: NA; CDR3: CASSIQMAQPQHF; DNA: TGTGCCAGTAGTATTCAGATGGCTCAGCCCCAGCATTTT
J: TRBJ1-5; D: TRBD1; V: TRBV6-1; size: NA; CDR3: CASSEWDRGQPQHF; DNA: TGTGCCAGCAGTGAGTGGGACAGGGGTCAGCCCCAGCATTTT
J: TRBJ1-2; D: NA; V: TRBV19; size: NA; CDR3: CASSSGPTRGYGYTF; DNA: TGTGCCAGTAGTTCCGGACCGACCAGGGGCTATGGCTACACCTTC
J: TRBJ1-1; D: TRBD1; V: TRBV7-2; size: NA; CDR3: CASSSGQRTEAFF; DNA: TGTGCCAGCAGCTCGGGACAGAGGACTGAAGCTTTCTTT
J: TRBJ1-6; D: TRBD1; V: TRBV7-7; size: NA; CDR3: CASSLGDSSTGINPYNSPLHF; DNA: TGTGCCAGCAGCTTGGGGGACTCCTCGACAGGGATAAACCCCTATAATTCACCCCTCCACTTT
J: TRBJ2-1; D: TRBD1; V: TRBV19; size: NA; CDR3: CASREPGTGPGQFF; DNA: TGTGCCAGTAGAGAACCCGGGACAGGGCCTGGGCAGTTCTTC
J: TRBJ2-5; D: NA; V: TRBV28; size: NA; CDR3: CASSFGETQYF; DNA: TGTGCCAGCAGTTTCGGGGAGACCCAGTACTTC
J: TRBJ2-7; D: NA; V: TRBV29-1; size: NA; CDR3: CSAKSYEQYF; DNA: TGCAGCGCCAAAAGCTACGAGCAGTACTTC
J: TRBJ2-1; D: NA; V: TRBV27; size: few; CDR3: CASSFSPNEQFF; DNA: TGTGCCAGCAGTTTCAGTCCCAATGAGCAGTTCTTC
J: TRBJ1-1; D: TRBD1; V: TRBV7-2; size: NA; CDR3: CASSQTGGIPEAFF; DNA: TGTGCCAGCAGCCAGACAGGGGGGATCCCTGAAGCTTTCTTT
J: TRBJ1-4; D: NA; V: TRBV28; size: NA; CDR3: CASNRQANEKLFF; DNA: TGTGCCAGCAATCGGCAGGCTAATGAAAAACTGTTTTTT
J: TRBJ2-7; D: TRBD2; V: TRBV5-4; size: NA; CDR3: CASSWSSGGYEQYF; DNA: TGTGCCAGCAGCTGGTCTAGCGGGGGCTACGAGCAGTACTTC
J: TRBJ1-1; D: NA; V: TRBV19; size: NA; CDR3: CASSDGTNTEAFF; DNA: TGTGCCAGTAGTGATGGCACGAACACTGAAGCTTTCTTT
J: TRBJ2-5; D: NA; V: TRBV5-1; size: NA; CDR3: CASSLAGETQYF; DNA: TGCGCCAGCAGCTTGGCCGGCGAGACCCAGTACTTC
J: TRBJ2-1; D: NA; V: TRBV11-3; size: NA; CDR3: CASILTPGVFSGEGYNEQFF; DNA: TGTGCCAGCATCTTAACCCCGGGTGTCTTTTCGGGAGAGGGGTACAATGAGCAGTTCTTC
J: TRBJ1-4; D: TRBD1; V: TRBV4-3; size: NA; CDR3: CASSQEGTGVEKLFF; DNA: TGCGCCAGCAGCCAAGAGGGGACAGGGGTGGAAAAACTGTTTTTT
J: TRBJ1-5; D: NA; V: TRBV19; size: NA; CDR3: CASSIDLYRPSNQPQHF; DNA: TGTGCCAGTAGTATAGATCTATACAGACCCAGCAATCAGCCCCAGCATTTT
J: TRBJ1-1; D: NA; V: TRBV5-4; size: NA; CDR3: CASSLREPNTEAFF; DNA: TGTGCCAGCAGCTTGAGAGAACCGAACACTGAAGCTTTCTTT
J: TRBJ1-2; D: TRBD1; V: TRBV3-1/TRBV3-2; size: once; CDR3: CASSSGTGIGYTF; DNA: TGTGCCAGCAGCTCCGGGACAGGGATTGGCTACACCTTC
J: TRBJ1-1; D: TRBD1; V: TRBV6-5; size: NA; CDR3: CASRKGQGDTEAFF; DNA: TGTGCCAGCAGGAAGGGACAGGGAGACACTGAAGCTTTCTTT
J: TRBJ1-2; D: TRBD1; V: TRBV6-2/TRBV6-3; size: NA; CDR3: CASSDLDRSAYGYTF; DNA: TGTGCCAGCAGCGATCTGGACAGGAGCGCCTACGGCTACACCTTC
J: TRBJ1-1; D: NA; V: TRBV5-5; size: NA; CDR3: CASSWPPMNTEAFF; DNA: TGTGCCAGCAGCTGGCCCCCAATGAACACTGAAGCTTTCTTT
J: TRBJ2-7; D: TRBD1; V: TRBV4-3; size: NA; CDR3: CASSQDFLGQGYEQYF; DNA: TGCGCCAGCAGCCAAGATTTTCTCGGACAGGGCTACGAGCAGTACTTC
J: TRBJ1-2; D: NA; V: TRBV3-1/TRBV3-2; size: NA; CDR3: CASSQTGSSAF; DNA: TGTGCCAGCAGCCAAACAGGGTCCTCTGCCTTC
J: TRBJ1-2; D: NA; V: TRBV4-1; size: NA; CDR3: CASSQDPDGAYGYTF; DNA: TGCGCCAGCAGCCAAGATCCGGACGGTGCCTATGGCTACACCTTC